This T cell receptor beta chain was identified during a study of cytomegalovirus exposure and HLA in healthy donors. General study results and limits: Earlier findings revealed that most TCR beta V segments proved productive either about 90% or about 30% of the time. TCR beta V- and J-gene trimming was later associated with a missense DCLRE1C variant. Being indistinguishable, some V segments were excluded, TRBV6-2 and TRBV6-3 among them.

The PCR employed 60 Vbeta primers together with 13 Jbeta primers. Original analysis: Later, an analysis found roughly 80 million unique TCR beta chains, and around 10 million of these were shared. Here immunoSEQ multiplex PCR was the method, and the copy in TCRdb shows in-frame clones only, minus some. From that table come the V and J calls and clone size; the DNA was used to work out D and trimming. The sample shows approximately 72,000 clones, 65% to 70% of them seen only once. The length of the CDR3 is 16 residues. With 0 bases removed from V and 6 bases from J, the gap between germline ends came to 17 bases. CDR1 and CDR2 (germline): SGHNT, YYREEE (reference sequence). The count of this clone is one. Its cognate antigen is unknown.

This clonotype originated in a man aged 35-49 years in good health and CMV-seropositive. The sequencing input was PBMCs. The rearrangement joins TRBV5-4 to TRBJ2-3, with D possibly being TRBD2 (5 bases). CDR3 coding DNA: TGTGCCAGCAGCTTGGAAAGCCCAACGCGAGGGGATACGCAGTATTTT. Translated, it gives CASSLESPTRGDTQYF.